The 12 T cell receptor beta chains below all came from one sample that was sequenced in a study of T-cell reconstitution after alpha-beta-depleted transplantation in children. Construction of the TCRbeta library involved unique molecular identifiers. TCRdb reanalysed the PCR reads using MiXCR and keeps one entry per CDR3 protein. The sample lists around 360,000 distinct CDR3 sequences, 10% occurring once. Sequencing was performed on PBMCs from the stem cell graft donor, taken from the stem cell graft. The receptor source for this set is a human donor who donated a stem cell graft to a child with acute lymphoblastic leukemia.

This rearrangement joins TRBV27 to TRBJ2-2; perhaps TRBD2 as D (7 bases). CDR1 and CDR2 (germline): MNHEY, SMNVEV (reference sequence). This CDR3 has 15 residues. The ends were cut back, 2 bases at V and 5 bases at J, with 12 bases in the middle. The CDR3 region is CASSLTGRGTGELFF. The CDR3, as DNA: TGTGCCAGCAGTTTAACAGGGCGGGGGACCGGGGAGCTGTTTTTT.

This clonotype was picked up a small number of times. The chain is built from TRBV15 and TRBJ2-3; maybe TRBD1 (5 bases). Germline CDR1 is LNHNV and CDR2 is YYDKDF (reference sequence). With 2 bases removed from V and 2 bases from J, the gap between germline ends came to 20 bases. The CDR3 loop spans 18 amino acids. CDR3 loop: CATSRTRAQGAYTDTQYF. The CDR3 DNA reads as TGTGCCACCAGCAGAACCCGGGCGCAAGGGGCATACACAGATACGCAGTATTTT. The full variable domain, its missing parts supplied by reference TRBV15 and TRBJ2-3, is DAMVIQNPRYQVTQFGKPVTLSCSQTLNHNVMYWYQQKSSQAPKLLFHYYDKDFNNEADTPDNFQSRRPNTSFCFLDIRSPGLGDTAMYLCATSRTRAQGAYTDTQYFGPGTRLTVL.

This clonotype was detected only a few times. The chain joins TRBV28 to TRBJ2-7; 9 positions agree with TRBD2. This CDR3 is 14 amino acids long. V trimming: 7 bases; J trimming: 6 bases; junction bases outside the gene matches: 10. The V gene's germline CDR1 is MDHEN and CDR2 SYDVKM. As DNA, the CDR3 is TGTGCCAGCACTTTCGGGCTAGCGGGATCCGAGCAGTACTTC. It yields the protein CASTFGLAGSEQYF.

In nucleotides, the CDR3 is TGCAGTGCTAGAGTGGAGGGGGAGACCCAGTACTTC. Translation: CSARVEGETQYF. The chain combines TRBV20-1 with TRBJ2-5; D may be TRBD2 (6 bases). The CDR3 runs to 12 residues. V was trimmed by 1 base and J by 5 bases, leaving 8 bases between them. Per the germline V gene, CDR1 is DFQATT and CDR2 is SNEGSKA (reference sequence).

Many counts were recorded for this clonotype. V gene TRBV20-1 combines with J gene TRBJ1-2, with D perhaps TRBD1 (5 bases). The CDR3 sequence is 13 residues long. The ends were cut back, 6 bases at V and 4 bases at J, with 15 bases in the middle. Germline lookup yields CDR1 DFQATT and CDR2 SNEGSKA (reference sequence). The CDR3 loop reads CSARRGGVYGYTF. In DNA form, the CDR3 reads TGCAGTGCCCGCCGTGGAGGGGTCTATGGCTACACCTTC.

This clonotype was found many times. This chain uses TRBV9 with TRBJ2-7; 8 bases match TRBD1. The CDR3 covers 14 residues. CDR1 and CDR2 from the germline V gene are SGDLS and YYNGEE. V was clipped by 4 bases and J by 5 bases; unmatched bases: 8. This CDR3 reads CASSITGTGHEQYF. DNA of the CDR3: TGTGCCAGCAGCATTACAGGGACAGGCCACGAGCAGTACTTC.

This chain connects TRBV7-9 to TRBJ2-7, with TRBD1 as a possible D gene (7 bases). CDR1 SEHNR and CDR2 FQNEAQ come from the germline V gene (reference sequence). This CDR3 comprises 15 residues. V lost 4 bases and J lost 5, with 18 bases in between. The CDR3 bases are TGTGCCAGCAGCTCCCCCGGGGCAGGGGGGCACGAGCAGTACTTC. This gives the protein CASSSPGAGGHEQYF.

J is TRBJ1-5 and V is TRBV3-1; possibly TRBD1 for D (5 bases). The CDR3 contains 14 residues. V shed 6 bases and J shed 4 bases, with 13 bases lying between them. Germline CDR1 reads LGHDT; CDR2 reads YNNKEL (reference sequence). The CDR3 DNA is TGTGCCAGCAGAGGCGCGGGACGAAATCAGCCCCAGCATTTT. Translated: CASRGAGRNQPQHF.

V gene TRBV27 combines with J gene TRBJ2-7; D is possibly TRBD2 (5 bases). The CDR3 loop spans 15 amino acids. Trimming took off 3 bases at V and 2 bases at J, with 14 bases between the two ends. The germline V gene encodes CDR1 MNHEY and CDR2 SMNVEV (reference sequence). Written as DNA, the CDR3 is TGTGCCAGCAGTTTTGGGAGTAGCGCAACCTACGAGCAGTACTTC. Translated: CASSFGSSATYEQYF.

The chain employs TRBV28 and TRBJ2-7; D is possibly TRBD1 or TRBD2 (5 bases each). This CDR3 is 15 amino acids long. V dropped 7 bases and J dropped 0 bases, with 16 bases sitting between them. The germline gives CDR1 MDHEN, CDR2 SYDVKM. This CDR3 reads CASTTPGRSSYEQYF. CDR3 DNA sequence: TGTGCCAGCACTACCCCGGGACGCAGCTCCTACGAGCAGTACTTC.

This clonotype has more than one count but fewer than ten. This chain joins TRBV15 and TRBJ1-2; 8 positions match TRBD1. CDR1 is LNHNV and CDR2 is YYDKDF in the germline V gene (reference sequence). V lost 2 bases to trimming and J lost 5 bases; unmatched junction nucleotides: 7. The CDR3 has 15 residues. Here the CDR3 reads CATSRLTGGRYGYTF. The CDR3 DNA follows: TGTGCCACCAGCAGACTTACAGGGGGGAGATATGGCTACACCTTC.

The gene calls are TRBV12-3 or TRBV12-4 and TRBJ1-1, with TRBD1 matching over 9 bases. The V and J ends lost 5 bases and 0 bases, in that order; junction bases with no gene match: 7. There are 16 residues in the CDR3. In nucleotides, the CDR3 is TGTGCCAGCAGTCCGGGACAGGGACCAATGAACACTGAAGCTTTCTTT. This encodes CASSPGQGPMNTEAFF.